The source of this T cell receptor (beta chain) is a study of early T cells in non-severe SARS-CoV-2 infection. Study context: Sequencing used unsorted whole-blood bulk RNA, so chains lack pairing.

Researchers tagged individual cDNA molecules with unique molecular identifiers. TCRdb passed the 5' RACE reads through MiXCR, listing each CDR3 protein once. In the table there are tens of thousands of distinct CDR3 sequences, 10% to 15% of which are singletons. Trimming removed 7 bases at V and 3 bases at J, with 21 bases between. The CDR3 is 17 amino acids. This TCR came from an adult who was a healthcare worker with PCR-confirmed SARS-CoV-2 infection or an uninfected control (not recorded which). V is TRBV12-3 or TRBV12-4 and J is TRBJ2-2; possible D gene TRBD2, 5 bases. Material: whole blood. CDR3 sequence: CASTRRTYTTYTGELFF. For the CDR3, the DNA is TGTGCCAGCACCCGACGGACTTATACCACCTACACCGGGGAGCTGTTTTTT.